Listed below are T cell receptor beta chains from one sample, sequenced in a study of identical twins. MiXCR, run by TCRdb on the 5' RACE reads, gives a single entry per CDR3 protein. The top ten clones hold about 5.5% of a sample with hundreds of thousands of distinct CDR3 sequences, less than 9.5% of them seen once. The source material was memory (CD45RO+) T cells sorted from blood. These receptors came from a woman aged 18 to 35 in good health. Each CDR3 is given with its conserved first and last residue. A D gene is named only where the DNA matches it firmly. Clone size is given for some rows only: seen once, a few or many times, or a class if the clone is expanded.

clone_size cdr3_length j_call v_call d_call cdr3_aa cdr3_nt
NA 14 TRBJ1-3 TRBV10-3 NA CAISESGLENTIYF TGTGCCATCAGTGAGTCAGGGCTGGAAAACACCATATATTTT
few 12 TRBJ2-3 TRBV7-9 NA CASSLWGSTQYF TGTGCCAGCAGCTTATGGGGGAGTACGCAGTATTTT
once 14 TRBJ1-5 TRBV29-1 NA CSADLLYSNQPQHF TGCAGCGCTGACTTACTCTATAGCAATCAGCCCCAGCATTTT
NA 13 TRBJ2-1 TRBV20-1 TRBD1 CSPTGGSGNEQFF TGCAGTCCGACAGGGGGAAGTGGAAATGAGCAGTTCTTC
many 12 TRBJ2-7 TRBV11-2 NA CASSWDSGEQYF TGTGCCAGCAGCTGGGACTCGGGGGAGCAGTACTTC
many 15 TRBJ1-1 TRBV12-3/TRBV12-4 NA CASTAAGGLNTEAFF TGTGCCAGCACTGCGGCGGGGGGCCTGAACACTGAAGCTTTCTTT
NA 16 TRBJ2-3 TRBV11-3 TRBD2 CASSSGTSGATDTQYF TGTGCCAGCAGCTCCGGGACTAGCGGGGCCACAGATACGCAGTATTTT
NA 12 TRBJ1-1 TRBV20-1 NA CSADTGNAEAFF TGCAGTGCTGACACAGGGAACGCTGAAGCTTTCTTT
many 15 TRBJ2-3 TRBV6-1 NA CASTATRLPYDTQYF TGTGCCAGCACCGCCACGCGCCTTCCCTACGATACGCAGTATTTT
many 16 TRBJ2-7 TRBV25-1 NA CASSELKDGTSYEQYF TGTGCCAGCAGTGAATTAAAGGACGGTACCTCCTACGAGCAGTACTTC
NA 14 TRBJ2-7 TRBV6-2/TRBV6-3 TRBD2 CASSHQSSGDRGYF TGTGCCAGCAGTCACCAATCAAGCGGGGACCGCGGGTACTTC
few 14 TRBJ1-2 TRBV3-1 NA CASSPNGPFYGYTF TGTGCCAGCAGCCCAAACGGGCCATTCTATGGCTACACCTTC
few 13 TRBJ2-7 TRBV4-3 NA CASSQGGGTEQYF TGCGCCAGCAGCCAAGGGGGCGGGACCGAGCAGTACTTC
many 13 TRBJ2-7 TRBV2 TRBD1 CASIGTGQFEQYF TGTGCCAGCATTGGGACAGGGCAATTCGAGCAGTACTTC
NA 12 TRBJ2-2 TRBV10-3 NA CATGQQDGELFF TGTGCCACCGGACAGCAGGACGGGGAGCTGTTTTTT
few 15 TRBJ2-7 TRBV4-3 NA CASSQDGRTSYEQYF TGCGCCAGCAGCCAAGATGGCAGGACTTCCTACGAGCAGTACTTC
NA 15 TRBJ2-5 TRBV12-3/TRBV12-4 NA CASRQGRAGIETQYF TGTGCCAGCCGGCAGGGGAGAGCTGGGATAGAGACCCAGTACTTC
NA 13 TRBJ2-5 TRBV30 NA CAWSGLSRGTQYF TGTGCCTGGAGTGGTCTATCACGGGGGACCCAGTACTTC
many 15 TRBJ2-7 TRBV6-2/TRBV6-3 NA CASSLTLGLVYEQYF TGTGCCAGCAGCCTCACACTAGGACTCGTTTACGAGCAGTACTTC
few 14 TRBJ2-2 TRBV6-2/TRBV6-3 NA CASSYMKDTGELFF TGTGCCAGCAGTTACATGAAGGACACCGGGGAGCTGTTTTTT
few 16 TRBJ2-2 TRBV9 TRBD2 CASSSGGASYPGELFF TGTGCCAGCAGCTCGGGGGGGGCCTCATATCCCGGGGAGCTGTTTTTT
NA 14 TRBJ2-7 TRBV9 NA CASSVAPFLYEQYF TGTGCCAGCAGCGTAGCCCCCTTTCTCTACGAGCAGTACTTC
many 13 TRBJ2-3 TRBV29-1 TRBD2 CSVAIAGVHTQYF TGCAGCGTTGCAATAGCGGGAGTACATACGCAGTATTTT
NA 13 TRBJ2-1 TRBV29-1 TRBD2 CSVGGSRYNEQFF TGCAGCGTTGGCGGGAGTAGGTACAATGAGCAGTTCTTC
few 14 TRBJ1-4 TRBV10-3 TRBD1 CAIRGQATNEKLFF TGTGCCATCAGAGGACAGGCAACTAATGAAAAACTGTTTTTT
few 15 TRBJ2-5 TRBV20-1 NA CSAREGGGIQETQYF TGCAGTGCTAGAGAAGGAGGGGGGATCCAAGAGACCCAGTACTTC
NA 15 TRBJ2-1 TRBV6-1 TRBD2 CASSPGLAGGREQFF TGTGCCAGCAGCCCGGGACTAGCGGGGGGCCGGGAGCAGTTCTTC
few 14 TRBJ2-7 TRBV27 TRBD2 CASILSGTSGEQYF TGTGCCAGCATCCTATCCGGGACTAGTGGCGAGCAGTACTTC
NA 12 TRBJ2-1 TRBV30 TRBD2 CAWLAGTNEQFF TGTGCCTGGCTAGCGGGGACCAATGAGCAGTTCTTC
few 14 TRBJ2-5 TRBV20-1 TRBD2 CSASLAGVSETQYF TGCAGTGCTAGTCTAGCGGGAGTGAGTGAGACCCAGTACTTC
few 15 TRBJ2-2 TRBV12-3/TRBV12-4 TRBD1 CASSPGQYAAGELFF TGTGCCAGCAGCCCGGGACAGTATGCGGCCGGGGAGCTGTTTTTT
many 14 TRBJ1-5 TRBV5-1 NA CASSLGGDAQPQHF TGCGCCAGCAGCTTGGGTGGGGACGCTCAGCCCCAGCATTTT
many 15 TRBJ2-3 TRBV29-1 NA CSVEDQRLKADTQYF TGCAGCGTTGAAGATCAGAGACTCAAGGCAGATACGCAGTATTTT
NA 13 TRBJ2-2 TRBV3-1 NA CASSQAYTGELFF TGTGCCAGCAGCCAAGCCTACACCGGGGAGCTGTTTTTT
NA 13 TRBJ1-2 TRBV20-1 NA CSASPGTNYGYTF TGCAGTGCTTCCCCAGGGACTAACTATGGCTACACCTTC
NA 15 TRBJ2-1 TRBV7-9 TRBD2 CASSSRTSGSWEQFF TGTGCCAGCAGCTCAAGGACTAGCGGGAGTTGGGAGCAGTTCTTC
few 13 TRBJ2-6 TRBV12-3/TRBV12-4 NA CASSRSGANVLTF TGTGCCAGCAGCCGCTCTGGGGCCAACGTCCTGACTTTC
many 13 TRBJ2-2 TRBV29-1 NA CSVEVVHTGELFF TGCAGCGTTGAAGTCGTCCACACCGGGGAGCTGTTTTTT
NA 14 TRBJ1-5 TRBV12-3/TRBV12-4 NA CASSLSDSNQPQHF TGTGCCAGCAGTTTGAGTGATAGCAATCAGCCCCAGCATTTT
NA 11 TRBJ1-1 TRBV20-1 NA CSAQTRGEAFF TGCAGTGCCCAAACGAGGGGGGAAGCTTTCTTT
NA 14 TRBJ2-5 TRBV20-1 TRBD1 CSGIRDSSQETQYF TGCAGTGGGATAAGGGACAGCTCCCAAGAGACCCAGTACTTC
NA 16 TRBJ2-7 TRBV5-1 TRBD1 CASSLGWQGAWNEQYF TGCGCCAGCAGCTTGGGATGGCAGGGGGCCTGGAACGAGCAGTACTTC
NA 15 TRBJ2-1 TRBV7-9 TRBD2 CASSWGLAGGGEQFF TGTGCCAGCAGCTGGGGACTAGCGGGAGGAGGTGAGCAGTTCTTC
NA 17 TRBJ2-1 TRBV3-1 TRBD2 CASCRTSGREGFNEQFF TGTGCCTCCTGCCGCACTAGCGGGAGGGAGGGCTTCAATGAGCAGTTCTTC
NA 15 TRBJ2-2 TRBV5-1 NA CASSLEGGDTGELFF TGCGCCAGCAGCTTGGAGGGGGGGGACACCGGGGAGCTGTTTTTT